The clone carrying this TCR beta chain was found once. This entry is derived from a study of cytomegalovirus exposure and HLA in healthy donors. Study-level information: Previous work identified roughly 120 million unique TCR beta sequences from around 180 million T cells.

It was with 60 Vbeta and 13 Jbeta primers that the PCR ran. Data came from immunoSEQ multiplex PCR; TCRdb stores just in-frame clones and leaves some out. The sample holds about 130,000 clones, over 70% seen once. Germline CDR1 is LNHDA and CDR2 is SQIVND (reference sequence). This CDR3 contains 14 residues. With 2 bases clipped from V and 5 bases from J, the junction kept 2 bases outside the gene matches. Sequences were obtained from PBMCs. This chain links TRBV19 with TRBJ2-1; 8 nucleotides match TRBD1. The clonotype comes from a man in his late teens or twenties in good health and CMV-seropositive. CDR3 sequence reads: CASSINRGDNEQFF. The CDR3 DNA sequence: TGTGCCAGTAGTATAAACAGGGGGGACAATGAGCAGTTCTTC. Full variable domain (outside the CDR3, taken from reference TRBV19 and TRBJ2-1): DGGITQSPKYLFRKEGQNVTLSCEQNLNHDAMYWYRQDPGQGLRLIYYSQIVNDFQKGDIAEGYSVSREKKESFPLTVTSAQKNPTAFYLCASSINRGDNEQFFGPGTRLTVL.